This paragraph reports one T cell receptor (beta chain). This specimen belongs to a study of technical replicates of blood from a handful of donors. Data came from immunoSEQ multiplex PCR; TCRdb stores just in-frame clones and leaves some out. The sample includes about 15,000 clones, roughly 84% seen only once; the top ten take approximately 11%. The V gene end was trimmed by 3 bases and the J gene end by 6 bases; junction bases not matched to a gene: 14. The CDR3 is made up of 17 amino acids. Germline values: CDR1 MNHEY, CDR2 SMNVEV (reference sequence). The chain is built from TRBV27 and TRBJ2-5, with TRBD2 matching 9 bases. This clonotype was sampled from a human donor in good health. The sample taken for sequencing was PBMCs. This CDR3 reads CASSFSAGGLSWQTQYF. The CDR3, as DNA: TGTGCCAGCAGTTTTTCAGCGGGAGGATTGTCTTGGCAGACCCAGTACTTC.